The subject of this entry is one T cell receptor beta chain. Its matching antigen is unknown. These data come from a study of blood T cells in healthy people across ages. CDR1 and CDR2 (germline): MNHEY, SVGEGT. This CDR3 contains 15 residues. Trimming cost V 6 bases and J 2 bases, with 14 bases left between them. For the second PCR, which ran for roughly 7 to 11 cycles, a sample-barcoded 5' primer and a J-beta primer mix were used. Tagging of each cDNA molecule was performed by a template-switch adaptor with 12 random nucleotides. Via MiXCR, TCRdb re-called the 5' RACE reads, giving one row per CDR3 protein. There are 2 million or so distinct CDR3 sequences in the sample; approximately 50% occur only once, and more than 2% lies in the top ten. Overall study results and limits: Lack of knowledge of donor CMV status possibly confounded expanded clonotype changes.

This chain connects TRBV6-2 or TRBV6-3 to TRBJ2-1, with D possibly being TRBD1 (6 bases). The sample taken for sequencing was blood. The receptor was isolated from a woman aged 40 to 49 in good health. The CDR3 DNA reads as TGTGCCAGCAGAGACCGGGACAAGCCCTACAATGAGCAGTTCTTC. It yields the protein CASRDRDKPYNEQFF.